These 20 T cell receptor beta chains originate from one sample sequenced in a study of blood T cell repertoires in COVID-19. Repertoires were generated with immunoSEQ multiplex PCR, while TCRdb's copy carries only in-frame clones and drops some. The sample has some 190,000 clones, 70% to 90% seen once; the top ten hold 4.9%. Sequencing input: peripheral blood. The receptors shown here come from an elderly woman with acute or convalescent COVID-19.

This clone was counted between two and nine times. The J gene is TRBJ2-1, the V gene TRBV10-1; D is uncertain. CDR3 length equals 12 residues. CDR1 and CDR2 from the germline V gene are WNHNN and SYGVQD (reference sequence). V was shortened by 8 bases and J by 5 bases, with 10 bases between the two germline ends. CDR3: CASSNFNNEQFF. The CDR3 coding sequence is TGCGCCAGCTCAAACTTCAACAATGAGCAGTTCTTC.

This clone was seen just once. The chain carries TRBV6-5 and TRBJ1-5; 8 positions agree with TRBD1. Germline V gene data show CDR1 as MNHEY and CDR2 as SVGAGI. The CDR3 covers 13 residues. Germline trimming cut 2 bases from V and 9 bases from J; bases unmatched to any gene: 3. Here the CDR3 DNA reads TGTGCCAGCAGTTACGGACAGGGACGGCCCCAGCATTTT. Residues: CASSYGQGRPQHF.

This chain uses TRBV5-1 with TRBJ2-7; 10 bases line up with TRBD2. Germline trimming cut 6 bases from V and 2 bases from J; bases unmatched to any gene: 5. CDR1 is SGHRS and CDR2 is YFSETQ in the germline V gene. The CDR3 contains 14 residues. The CDR3 sequence is CASTSGLATYEQYF. The CDR3 DNA is TGCGCCAGCACCTCGGGACTAGCGACCTACGAGCAGTACTTC.

The genes are TRBV18 and TRBJ2-2; D perhaps matches TRBD2 (6 bases). The CDR3 is 16 amino acids. The germline gives CDR1 KGHSH, CDR2 LQKENI. The V and J ends lost 0 bases and 5 bases respectively, with 13 bases between them. Here the CDR3 reads CASSPPEGRGTGELFF. The DNA of the CDR3 is TGTGCCAGCTCACCACCGGAGGGCCGGGGGACCGGGGAGCTGTTTTTT.

This chain uses TRBV28 with TRBJ1-2; D unclear. With 2 bases removed from V and 4 bases from J, the gap between germline ends came to 11 bases. Germline-derived CDR1 and CDR2 are MDHEN and SYDVKM. This CDR3 has 14 amino acids. In nucleotides, the CDR3 is TGTGCCAGCAGTTTAGTTGGGCAGTTCTATGGCTACACCTTC. It codes for CASSLVGQFYGYTF.

The gene calls are TRBV9 and TRBJ1-3, with D unclear. Between the trimmed V and J ends, which lost 5 bases and 7 bases, there was a span of 13 bases. The CDR3 sequence is 13 residues long. The germline V gene has CDR1 SGDLS and CDR2 YYNGEE. CDR3: CASSSQTGNTIYF. CDR3 bases: TGTGCCAGCAGTTCACAGACGGGGAACACCATATATTTT.

The gene calls are TRBV5-1 and TRBJ1-3; TRBD1 is a possible D gene (5 bases). Germline V CDR1 and CDR2: SGHRS, YFSETQ. With 4 bases removed from V and 4 bases from J, the gap between germline ends came to 18 bases. There are 16 residues in the CDR3. This CDR3 is CASSVGDSTGGNTIYF. The DNA of the CDR3 is TGCGCCAGCAGCGTCGGGGACTCCACGGGAGGAAACACCATATATTTT.

In its sample, this clone was seen a few times. This chain connects TRBV6-5 to TRBJ1-1; tentative D call: TRBD1 (5 bases). The V and J ends lost 6 bases and 0 bases respectively, with 14 bases between them. CDR1 is MNHEY, CDR2 SVGAGI, per germline. The CDR3 sequence is 15 residues long. This CDR3 is CASRSGQLMNTEAFF. In DNA form, the CDR3 reads TGTGCCAGCAGGTCCGGACAACTCATGAACACTGAAGCTTTCTTT.

V is TRBV24-1 and J is TRBJ2-6; no firm D call. Germline lookup yields CDR1 KGHDR and CDR2 SFDVKD. The CDR3 extends over 15 amino acids. The germline V and J ends were trimmed by 4 bases and 2 bases, with 8 bases remaining between them. CDR3 bases: TGTGCCACCAGTGACCCCAGGACTGGGGCCAACGTCCTGACTTTC. Translation gives CATSDPRTGANVLTF.

The chain is built from TRBV6-2 or TRBV6-3 and TRBJ2-7; tentative D call: TRBD2 (5 bases). CDR1 and CDR2 (germline): MNHEY, SVGEGT. V lost 1 base, J lost 3 bases, and 10 bases lay in between. This CDR3 has 14 residues. The CDR3 DNA reads as TGTGCCAGCAGTTACTTCGGCGGGTACTACGAGCAGTACTTC. Translation: CASSYFGGYYEQYF.

This chain connects TRBV29-1 to TRBJ1-5, with 7 bases fitting TRBD1. The CDR3 sequence is 17 residues long. Germline assignment: CDR1 SQVTM and CDR2 ANQGSEA. J lost 8 bases, V lost 5 bases, and 21 bases had no gene match. The CDR3 loop is CSVPTSLTGPSTEPQHF. DNA for the CDR3: TGCAGCGTTCCTACTTCGTTGACAGGGCCCAGCACAGAGCCCCAGCATTTT.

The chain combines TRBV6-6 with TRBJ1-2; TRBD1 might be the D (6 bases). Between the trimmed V and J ends, which lost 0 bases and 7 bases, there was a span of 15 bases. The CDR3 contains 15 residues. Germline assignment: CDR1 MNHNY and CDR2 SVGAGI (reference sequence). The CDR3 coding sequence is TGTGCCAGCAGTTACTCGATGGCAGGGGTATTTGGCTACACCTTC. This encodes CASSYSMAGVFGYTF.

J is TRBJ2-7 and V is TRBV6-5, with 8 bases matching TRBD2. CDR3 size: 15 residues. CDR1 and CDR2 (germline): MNHEY, SVGAGI. Trimming cost V 0 bases and J 1 base; bases outside gene matches: 2. This CDR3 reads CASSYSGGRSYEQYF. In nucleotides, the CDR3 is TGTGCCAGCAGTTACTCGGGCGGGAGGTCCTACGAGCAGTACTTC.

This rearrangement joins TRBV10-3 to TRBJ2-6, with D unresolved. This CDR3 is 14 amino acids long. Germline-derived CDR1 and CDR2 are ENHRY and SYGVKD. V was cut by 8 bases and J by 0 bases, with 8 bases left in between. DNA for the CDR3: TGTGCCATCGGAAACAGCTCTGGGGCCAACGTCCTGACTTTC. This encodes CAIGNSSGANVLTF.

The rearrangement links TRBV24-1 to TRBJ2-1; 9 nucleotides line up with TRBD2. V was pared by 3 bases and J by 2 bases, with 10 bases of the junction left unmatched. The CDR3 has 18 residues. The germline gives CDR1 KGHDR, CDR2 SFDVKD. This chain's CDR3 is CATSDQGSGSTTYNEQFF. The CDR3 nucleotides are TGTGCCACCAGTGATCAGGGTAGCGGGAGTACAACCTACAATGAGCAGTTCTTC.

The chain combines TRBV7-2 with TRBJ2-3; D gene ambiguous. Trimming pared 4 bases from V and 2 bases from J, leaving 4 bases between. The CDR3 is 12 amino acids. Per germline, CDR1 SGHTA and CDR2 FQGNSA. CDR3 nucleotide sequence: TGTGCCAGCAGCTCCATCACAGATACGCAGTATTTT. Its protein is CASSSITDTQYF.

The chain is built from TRBV10-3 and TRBJ1-1; D remains unclear. This CDR3 contains 11 residues. Trimming stripped 6 bases from V and 4 bases from J, with 6 bases between. Germline V gene sequence: CDR1 ENHRY, CDR2 SYGVKD. The CDR3, as DNA: TGTGCCATCAGCGGAGGCACTGAAGCTTTCTTT. Its translation: CAISGGTEAFF.

The chain couples TRBV3-1 (or the pseudogene TRBV3-2) to TRBJ2-5; possible D gene TRBD2, 7 bases. There are 14 residues in the CDR3. Germline values: CDR1 LGHDT, CDR2 YNNKEL (reference sequence). V was pared by 5 bases and J by 1 base, with 11 bases between. The CDR3 protein is CASSKRGGQETQYF. In DNA, the CDR3 is TGTGCCAGCAGCAAAAGGGGGGGCCAAGAGACCCAGTACTTC.

This rearrangement joins TRBV3-1 (or the pseudogene TRBV3-2) to TRBJ2-7; perhaps TRBD1 as D (5 bases). The germline V gene encodes CDR1 LGHDT and CDR2 YNNKEL (reference sequence). Trimming stripped 1 base from V and 6 bases from J, with 13 bases between. The CDR3 has 14 residues. In nucleotides, the CDR3 is TGTGCCAGCAGCCAAGGAGGCGGTACAGGCGAGCAGTACTTC. It yields the protein CASSQGGGTGEQYF.

This clone was recorded only once. The chain employs TRBV4-1 and TRBJ1-4, with TRBD1 matching over 8 bases. The V and J ends lost 6 bases and 2 bases, in that order; junction bases with no gene match: 2. Germline V CDR1 and CDR2: MGHRA, YSYEKL. CDR3 size: 14 residues. The CDR3 protein is CASSRTGTNEKLFF. CDR3 DNA sequence: TGCGCCAGCAGTCGGACAGGGACTAATGAAAAACTGTTTTTT.